The 11 T cell receptor beta chains presented below share a single source sample, sequenced in a study of blood T cells in healthy people across ages. A second PCR of 7 to 11 cycles used a sample-barcoded 5' primer and a J-beta primer mix. MiXCR was run by TCRdb on the 5' RACE reads, yielding one entry per CDR3 protein. The table lists 1.5 million to 2 million distinct CDR3 sequences, around 50% of them singletons. Sequencing used blood. The receptors here all came from a woman between 40 and 50 years old in good health.

This clonotype was found a few times. The CDR3 reads CASSLAVGGDNEQFF. The CDR3 DNA reads as TGTGCCAGCAGCTTAGCGGTGGGGGGAGACAATGAGCAGTTCTTC. The rearrangement joins TRBV7-8 to TRBJ2-1, with D possibly TRBD2 on 6 matching bases. This CDR3 is 15 amino acids long. Trimming removed 0 bases at V and 5 bases at J, with 11 bases between. Germline lookup yields CDR1 SGHVS and CDR2 FQNEAQ.

This sequence joins TRBV20-1 and TRBJ2-1; TRBD2 might be the D (6 bases). V lost 0 bases and J 4 bases, leaving 16 bases between the germline ends. Germline assignment: CDR1 DFQATT and CDR2 SNEGSKA (reference sequence). CDR3 length: 16 residues. For the CDR3, the DNA is TGCAGTGCTAGAGATTTCGGGCGGGGCGATTACAATGAGCAGTTCTTC. Translating gives CSARDFGRGDYNEQFF.

The genes are TRBV5-5 and TRBJ2-4; D is ambiguous. This CDR3 region has 14 residues. V lost 1 base and J 4 bases, leaving 9 bases between the germline ends. CDR1 and CDR2 from the germline V gene are SGHKS and YYEKEE (reference sequence). The CDR3 nucleotides read TGTGCCAGCAGCTTGAAAGGGTCTAAAAACATTCAGTACTTC. Translation gives CASSLKGSKNIQYF.

This chain links TRBV12-3 or TRBV12-4 with TRBJ2-7; 9 nucleotides line up with TRBD2. Judging by the DNA end, TRBJ2-5 fits better; the J call may be wrong. This CDR3 is 15 amino acids long. The CDR3 loop is CASRSSGAGRETQYF. Here the CDR3 DNA reads TGTGCCAGCAGGTCTAGCGGGGCGGGGAGAGAGACCCAGTACTTC.

This clonotype has just a few counts. V and J are TRBV10-3 and TRBJ2-7, with TRBD1 matching 7 bases. V was pared by 4 bases and J by 4 bases, with 4 bases of the junction left unmatched. Germline CDR1 and CDR2: ENHRY and SYGVKD. The CDR3 totals 13 residues. CDR3 amino acids: CAISAGTDYEQYF. CDR3 bases: TGTGCCATCAGTGCCGGGACAGATTACGAGCAGTACTTC.

This clonotype has only a few counts. This chain connects TRBV29-1 to TRBJ2-5; 12 bases map to TRBD2. Unmatched junction bases numbered 7, after V lost 4 bases and J lost 4 bases. Germline CDR1 and CDR2: SQVTM and ANQGSEA. There are 15 residues in the CDR3. CDR3 amino acids: CSVGWLTSGGETQYF. CDR3 DNA: TGCAGCGTTGGGTGGTTGACTAGCGGGGGAGAGACCCAGTACTTC.

This clonotype was counted a single time. The chain employs TRBV21-1 and TRBJ2-7; TRBD2 is taken as the D call from the table, unchecked against the DNA. TRBV21-1 is a pseudogene. The CDR3 runs to 17 residues. This CDR3 is CASSNEPKSGGSYEQYF. CDR3 nucleotides: TGTGCCAGCAGCAATGAGCCGAAAAGCGGGGGTTCCTACGAGCAGTACTTC.

This clonotype was counted a few times. The V gene is TRBV6-2 or TRBV6-3, the J gene TRBJ2-5; maybe TRBD1 (5 bases). The V end lost 1 base, the J end lost 2 bases, and 14 bases lay between the germline ends. The CDR3 loop spans 16 amino acids. The germline V gene encodes CDR1 MNHEY and CDR2 SVGEGT. CDR3 in DNA: TGTGCCAGCAGTTACTGGCTGACAGCGAGACAAGAGACCCAGTACTTC. Translating it yields CASSYWLTARQETQYF.

The gene calls are TRBV15 and TRBJ2-7; 8 bases map to TRBD1. J gave up 6 bases and V 3 bases, and 4 bases lay outside the gene matches. The germline CDR1 and CDR2 sequences are LNHNV and YYDKDF (reference sequence). The CDR3 has 13 amino acids. CDR3: CATSSDRGSEQYF. In DNA, the CDR3 is TGTGCCACCAGCAGCGACAGGGGCTCCGAGCAGTACTTC.

This clonotype came up a few times. The V and J genes are TRBV20-1 and TRBJ1-2; weak D call: TRBD1 (6 bases). Germline CDR1 DFQATT, CDR2 SNEGSKA (reference sequence). This CDR3 is 15 amino acids long. V dropped 6 bases and J dropped 4 bases, with 21 bases sitting between them. For the CDR3, the DNA is TGCAGTGCAAACGCACGGGACATCCAGTTCTATGGCTACACCTTC. It specifies CSANARDIQFYGYTF.

This chain joins TRBV7-2 and TRBJ1-1; the D is unclear. The germline CDR1 and CDR2 sequences are SGHTA and FQGNSA. The CDR3 spans 15 residues. Trimming took off 2 bases at V and 0 bases at J, with 10 bases between the two ends. CDR3 nucleotides: TGTGCCAGCAGCTTAAATTCAGGCTTGAACACTGAAGCTTTCTTT. It encodes CASSLNSGLNTEAFF.